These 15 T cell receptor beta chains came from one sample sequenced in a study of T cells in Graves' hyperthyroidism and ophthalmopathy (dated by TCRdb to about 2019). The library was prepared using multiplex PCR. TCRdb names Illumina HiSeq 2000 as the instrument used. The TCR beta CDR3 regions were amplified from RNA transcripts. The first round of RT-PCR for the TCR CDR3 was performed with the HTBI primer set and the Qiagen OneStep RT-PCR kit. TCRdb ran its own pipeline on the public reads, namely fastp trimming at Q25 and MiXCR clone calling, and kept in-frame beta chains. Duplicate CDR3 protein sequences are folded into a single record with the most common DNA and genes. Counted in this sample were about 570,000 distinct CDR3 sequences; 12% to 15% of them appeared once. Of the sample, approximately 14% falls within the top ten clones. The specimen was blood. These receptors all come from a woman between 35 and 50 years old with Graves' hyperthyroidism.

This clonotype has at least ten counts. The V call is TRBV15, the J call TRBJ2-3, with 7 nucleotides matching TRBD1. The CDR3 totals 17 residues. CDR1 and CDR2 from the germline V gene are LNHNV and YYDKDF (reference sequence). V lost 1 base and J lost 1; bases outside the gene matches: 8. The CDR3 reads CATSRGYTGEGTDTQYF. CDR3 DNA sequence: TGTGCCACCAGCAGAGGCTATACAGGGGAAGGCACAGATACGCAGTATTTT. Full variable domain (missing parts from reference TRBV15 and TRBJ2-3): DAMVIQNPRYQVTQFGKPVTLSCSQTLNHNVMYWYQQKSSQAPKLLFHYYDKDFNNEADTPDNFQSRRPNTSFCFLDIRSPGLGDTAMYLCATSRGYTGEGTDTQYFGPGTRLTVL.

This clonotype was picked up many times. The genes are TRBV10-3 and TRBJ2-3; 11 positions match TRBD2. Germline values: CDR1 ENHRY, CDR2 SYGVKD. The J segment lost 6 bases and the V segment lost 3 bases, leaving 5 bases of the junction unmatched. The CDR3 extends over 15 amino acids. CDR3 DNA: TGTGCCATCAGTGAAACTAGCGGGGGAGGGGATACGCAGTATTTT. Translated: CAISETSGGGDTQYF.

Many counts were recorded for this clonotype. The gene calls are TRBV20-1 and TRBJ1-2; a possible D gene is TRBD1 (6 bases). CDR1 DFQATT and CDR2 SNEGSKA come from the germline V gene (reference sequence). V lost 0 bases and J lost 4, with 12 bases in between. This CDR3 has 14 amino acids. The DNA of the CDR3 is TGCAGTGCTAGAGAGGCCCAAGGGGGCTATGGCTACACCTTC. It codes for CSAREAQGGYGYTF.

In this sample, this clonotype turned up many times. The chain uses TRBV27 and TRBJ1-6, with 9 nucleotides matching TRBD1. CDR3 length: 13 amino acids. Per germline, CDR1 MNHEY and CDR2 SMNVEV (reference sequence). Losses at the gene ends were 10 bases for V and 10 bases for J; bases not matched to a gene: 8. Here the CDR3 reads CATAGQGISPLHF. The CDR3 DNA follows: TGTGCCACCGCGGGACAGGGAATCTCACCCCTCCACTTT.

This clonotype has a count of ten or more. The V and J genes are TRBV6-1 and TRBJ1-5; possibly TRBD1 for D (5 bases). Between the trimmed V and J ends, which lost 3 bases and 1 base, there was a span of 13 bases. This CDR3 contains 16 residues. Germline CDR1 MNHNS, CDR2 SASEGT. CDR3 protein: CASSDSRGVSNQPQHF. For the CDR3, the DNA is TGTGCCAGCAGTGATAGTAGGGGTGTAAGCAATCAGCCCCAGCATTTT.

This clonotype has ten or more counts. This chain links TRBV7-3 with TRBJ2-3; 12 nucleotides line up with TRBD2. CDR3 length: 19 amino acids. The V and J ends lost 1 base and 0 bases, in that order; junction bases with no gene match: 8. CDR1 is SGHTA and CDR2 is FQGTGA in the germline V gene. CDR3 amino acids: CASSLKAGGLAGSTDTQYF. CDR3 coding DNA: TGTGCCAGCAGCTTAAAGGCTGGAGGACTAGCGGGGAGCACAGATACGCAGTATTTT. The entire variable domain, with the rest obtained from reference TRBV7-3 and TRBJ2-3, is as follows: GAGVSQTPSNKVTEKGKYVELRCDPISGHTALYWYRQSLGQGPEFLIYFQGTGAADDSGLPNDRFFAVRPEGSVSTLKIQRTERGDSAVYLCASSLKAGGLAGSTDTQYFGPGTRLTVL.

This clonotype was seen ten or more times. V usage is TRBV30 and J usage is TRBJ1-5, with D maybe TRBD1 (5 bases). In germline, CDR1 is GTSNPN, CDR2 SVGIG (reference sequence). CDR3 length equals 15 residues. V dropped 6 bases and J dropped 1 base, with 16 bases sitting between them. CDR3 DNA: TGTGCCTGTTCACCCGGGGCAGCAAGCAATCAGCCCCAGCATTTT. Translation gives CACSPGAASNQPQHF. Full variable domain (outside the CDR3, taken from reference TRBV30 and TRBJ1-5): SQTIHQWPATLVQPVGSPLSLECTVEGTSNPNLYWYRQAAGRGLQLLFYSVGIGQISSEVPQNLSASRPQDRQFILSSKKLLLSDSGFYLCACSPGAASNQPQHFGDGTRLSIL.

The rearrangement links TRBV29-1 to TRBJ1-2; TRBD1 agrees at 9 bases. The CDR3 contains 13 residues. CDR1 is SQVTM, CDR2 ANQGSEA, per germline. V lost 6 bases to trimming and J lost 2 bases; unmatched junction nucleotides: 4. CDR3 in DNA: TGCAGCGTCGGGACAGGGCCCAACTATGGCTACACCTTC. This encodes CSVGTGPNYGYTF.

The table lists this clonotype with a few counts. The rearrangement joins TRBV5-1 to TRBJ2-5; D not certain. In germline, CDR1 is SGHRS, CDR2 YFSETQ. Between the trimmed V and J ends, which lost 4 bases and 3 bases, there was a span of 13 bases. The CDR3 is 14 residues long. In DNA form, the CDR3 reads TGCGCCAGCAGCGCCATTATTGGGGAAGAGACCCAGTACTTC. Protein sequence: CASSAIIGEETQYF.

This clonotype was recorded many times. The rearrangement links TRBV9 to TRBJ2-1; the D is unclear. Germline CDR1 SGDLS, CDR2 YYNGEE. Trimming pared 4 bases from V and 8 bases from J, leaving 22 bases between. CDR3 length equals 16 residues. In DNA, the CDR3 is TGTGCCAGCAGCCCCCGGAAGGTCATCCAACGCTATGAGCAGTTCTTC. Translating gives CASSPRKVIQRYEQFF.

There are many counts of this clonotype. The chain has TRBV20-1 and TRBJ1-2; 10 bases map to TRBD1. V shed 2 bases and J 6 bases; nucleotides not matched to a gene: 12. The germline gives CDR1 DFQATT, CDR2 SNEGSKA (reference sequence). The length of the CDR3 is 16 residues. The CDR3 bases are TGCAGTGCTAGAACCCTTCCGGGACAGGGGACAGATGGCTACACCTTC. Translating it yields CSARTLPGQGTDGYTF.

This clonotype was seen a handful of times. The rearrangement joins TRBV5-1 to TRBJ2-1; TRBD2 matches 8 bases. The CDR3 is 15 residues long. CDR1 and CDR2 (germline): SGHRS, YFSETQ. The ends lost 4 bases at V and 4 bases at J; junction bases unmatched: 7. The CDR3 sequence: CASSAGSGVYNEQFF. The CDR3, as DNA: TGCGCCAGCAGCGCGGGTAGCGGGGTGTACAATGAGCAGTTCTTC.

The DNA for the CDR3 is TGTGCCAGCAGTAAGGTCGGGACGGATCGGTTTCGGCCCCAGCATTTT. Its protein is CASSKVGTDRFRPQHF. The chain recombines TRBV2 with TRBJ1-5; D might be TRBD1 (5 bases). CDR3 length: 16 residues. Trimming took 5 bases from V and 9 from J, leaving 23 bases between them. Germline values: CDR1 SNHLY, CDR2 FYNNEI.

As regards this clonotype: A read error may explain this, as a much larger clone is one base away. The CDR3 loop is CASRMGLAVTYEQYF. CDR3 DNA sequence: TGCGCCAGCAGAATGGGACTAGCGGTGACCTACGAGCAGTACTTC. The chain uses TRBV5-1 and TRBJ2-7; 11 bases line up with TRBD2. There are 15 residues in the CDR3. CDR1 is SGHRS and CDR2 is YFSETQ in the germline V gene. V shed 5 bases and J 2 bases; nucleotides not matched to a gene: 6.

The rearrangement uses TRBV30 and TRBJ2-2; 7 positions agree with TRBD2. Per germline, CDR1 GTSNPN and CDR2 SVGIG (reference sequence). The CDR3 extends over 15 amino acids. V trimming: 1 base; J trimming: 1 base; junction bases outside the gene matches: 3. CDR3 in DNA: TGTGCCTGGAGTGAAGAGCGGGAGAACACCGGGGAGCTGTTTTTT. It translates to CAWSEERENTGELFF.